This T cell receptor (beta chain) was retrieved from a study of vaccination effects on CD4 cells after COVID-19. Following an approximately ten-day culture, CD4+ T cells were purified. Notes on the study in general: No early post-infection timepoints were available in the study, which also included few convalescent patients.

Produced via immunoSEQ multiplex PCR; TCRdb's table is partial and in-frame only. The sample carries around 70,000 clones, roughly four fifths recorded once. This clone was recorded a few times. Its antigen is not identified. The CDR3 is made up of 13 amino acids. Germline lookup yields CDR1 MGHRA and CDR2 YSYEKL. Trimming took off 4 bases at V and 4 bases at J, with 8 bases between the two ends. V gene TRBV4-1 combines with J gene TRBJ1-5; D possibly corresponds to TRBD1 (5 bases). The specimen was CD4+ T cells from PBMCs cultured without peptide, collected before COVID-19 vaccination. The TCR comes from a human donor who received a COVID-19 vaccine. CDR3 bases: TGCGCCAGCAGCCTACAGGCAAATCAGCCCCAGCATTTT. This translates into CASSLQANQPQHF.